The 14 T cell receptor beta chains listed next were all sequenced from one sample in a study. A single record per CDR3 protein comes from TCRdb applying MiXCR to the 5' RACE reads. The data hold some 8,700 distinct CDR3 sequences, with roughly two thirds observed a single time. The material sequenced was tumor-infiltrating naive CD4+ T cells sorted from the breast tumor. The subset here: naive CD4+ T cells, CD4+CD45RA+CD25-. The receptor source for this set is a female donor with breast cancer.

As to this clonotype: At one boundary the junction diverges from the germline segment, which might be a read error. The DNA of the CDR3 is TGTGCCAGTAGTTTCGGTGGAGCGGGGAAGACCCAGTACTTC. Translation gives CASSFGGAGKTQYF. V and J are TRBV12-3 or TRBV12-4 and TRBJ2-5; 7 nucleotides agree with TRBD2. This CDR3 contains 14 residues.

This clonotype has only one observation. The chain carries TRBV6-6 and TRBJ2-7; D is ambiguous. The ends were cut back, 0 bases at V and 2 bases at J, with 2 bases in the middle. This CDR3 is built from 12 residues. CDR1 and CDR2 from the germline V gene are MNHNY and SVGAGI (reference sequence). As DNA, the CDR3 is TGTGCCAGCAGTTACTCGGCCTACGAGCAGTACTTC. Protein sequence: CASSYSAYEQYF.

Comment on this clonotype: A read error may explain this, as a much larger clone is one base away. This chain connects TRBV29-1 to TRBJ1-1, with 7 bases that match TRBD1. The CDR3 extends over 15 amino acids. With V trimmed by 6 bases and J by 0 bases, 10 bases remained unmatched. The germline V gene encodes CDR1 SQVTM and CDR2 ANQGSEA. The CDR3 loop is CSVKTRQGMNTEAFF. For the CDR3, the DNA is TGCAGCGTCAAAACGCGACAGGGAATGAACACTGAAGCTTTCTTT.

In its sample, this clonotype was seen once. This sequence joins TRBV20-1 and TRBJ1-3, with 8 bases lining up with TRBD1. Looked up from germline, CDR1 is DFQATT and CDR2 is SNEGSKA (reference sequence). There are 13 residues in the CDR3. The CDR3 loop reads CSAETGDGNTIYF. The CDR3 DNA follows: TGCAGCGCGGAGACAGGGGATGGAAACACCATATATTTT.

The CDR3 loop is CASSLALSGVSGYTF. CDR3 DNA: TGTGCCAGCAGCTTAGCACTATCAGGGGTTTCTGGCTACACCTTC. The chain links TRBV7-2 to TRBJ1-2, with D possibly TRBD1 on 6 matching bases. The CDR3 totals 15 residues. CDR1 and CDR2 (germline): SGHTA, FQGNSA. V lost 0 bases to trimming and J lost 7 bases, with 15 bases between them.

About this clonotype: The germline gene is not matched at one end of the junction; a read error may be the cause. The V and J genes are TRBV7-7 and TRBJ2-7; possible D gene TRBD1, 5 bases. Germline V gives CDR1 SSHAT, CDR2 FNYEAQ (reference sequence). This CDR3 has 14 amino acids. The CDR3 region is CASSPDSSHYEQYF. CDR3 nucleotides: TGTGCTAGCAGCCCTGACAGCTCCCACTACGAGCAGTACTTC.

CDR3 in DNA: TGCAGCGTTGTCTCCCCTAGCACCGGGGCCACAGATACGCAGTATTTT. This gives the protein CSVVSPSTGATDTQYF. V and J are TRBV29-1 and TRBJ2-3; the D call may be TRBD1 or TRBD2 (5 bases each). Germline assignment: CDR1 SQVTM and CDR2 ANQGSEA. The CDR3 totals 16 residues. V lost 4 bases, J lost 2 bases, and 19 bases lay in between.

The rearrangement uses TRBV20-1 and TRBJ2-7; TRBD2 is a possible D gene (6 bases). Between the trimmed V and J ends, which lost 5 bases and 4 bases, there was a span of 6 bases. Germline V gene data show CDR1 as DFQATT and CDR2 as SNEGSKA (reference sequence). The CDR3 contains 10 residues. The CDR3 DNA is TGCAGTGCTGGGGGGTACGAGCAGTACTTC. Translated: CSAGGYEQYF.

The chain uses TRBV27 and TRBJ2-1; TRBD1 matches at 9 bases. The CDR3 contains 16 residues. The germline V gene has CDR1 MNHEY and CDR2 SMNVEV (reference sequence). V was clipped by 2 bases and J by 10 bases; unmatched bases: 12. Here the CDR3 reads CASSLAGTGGRTEQFF. CDR3 in DNA: TGTGCCAGCAGTTTAGCCGGTACAGGGGGCCGTACAGAGCAGTTCTTC.

The rearrangement joins TRBV20-1 to TRBJ1-3, with D unresolved. This CDR3 comprises 14 residues. Germline V CDR1 and CDR2: DFQATT, SNEGSKA (reference sequence). The ends were cut back, 3 bases at V and 2 bases at J, with 11 bases in the middle. CDR3 amino acids: CSASQDNTGNTIYF. The CDR3 bases are TGCAGTGCTAGCCAGGATAACACTGGAAACACCATATATTTT.

This chain links TRBV10-1 with TRBJ2-7; 10 bases agree with TRBD1. This CDR3 region has 16 residues. The V segment lost 7 bases and the J segment 6 bases; nucleotides outside the gene matches: 15. From germline, CDR1 is WNHNN and CDR2 SYGVQD (reference sequence). The CDR3: CASTHPRGQGPCEQYF. CDR3 in DNA: TGCGCCAGCACTCACCCCCGGGGACAGGGGCCGTGCGAGCAGTACTTC.

The V call is TRBV12-3 or TRBV12-4, the J call TRBJ2-5; 8 positions match TRBD2. J lost 3 bases, V lost 4 bases, and 7 bases had no gene match. The CDR3 extends over 15 amino acids. In nucleotides, the CDR3 is TGTGCCAGCAGTTCGGGGCTAGCGGGCAAAGAGACCCAGTACTTC. Residues: CASSSGLAGKETQYF.

V usage is TRBV12-3 or TRBV12-4 and J usage is TRBJ1-1, with D possibly matching TRBD1 (5 bases). This CDR3 comprises 16 residues. Trimming pared 0 bases from V and 4 bases from J, leaving 15 bases between. CDR3 coding DNA: TGTGCCAGCAGTTTAGCGGTTTCGGGGCTAGGCACTGAAGCTTTCTTT. Translated, it gives CASSLAVSGLGTEAFF.

V and J are TRBV7-9 and TRBJ2-7; D uncertain. The CDR3 runs 13 residues. V lost 2 bases, J lost 2 bases, and 7 bases lay in between. Germline CDR1 and CDR2: SEHNR and FQNEAQ (reference sequence). Here the CDR3 reads CASSLNRPYEQYF. As DNA, the CDR3 is TGTGCCAGCAGCTTAAACAGACCCTACGAGCAGTACTTC. Together with reference TRBV7-9 and TRBJ2-7, the CDR3 gives the full variable domain: DTGVSQNPRHKITKRGQNVTFRCDPISEHNRLYWYRQTLGQGPEFLTYFQNEAQLEKSRLLSDRFSAERPKGSFSTLEIQRTEQGDSAMYLCASSLNRPYEQYFGPGTRLTVT.